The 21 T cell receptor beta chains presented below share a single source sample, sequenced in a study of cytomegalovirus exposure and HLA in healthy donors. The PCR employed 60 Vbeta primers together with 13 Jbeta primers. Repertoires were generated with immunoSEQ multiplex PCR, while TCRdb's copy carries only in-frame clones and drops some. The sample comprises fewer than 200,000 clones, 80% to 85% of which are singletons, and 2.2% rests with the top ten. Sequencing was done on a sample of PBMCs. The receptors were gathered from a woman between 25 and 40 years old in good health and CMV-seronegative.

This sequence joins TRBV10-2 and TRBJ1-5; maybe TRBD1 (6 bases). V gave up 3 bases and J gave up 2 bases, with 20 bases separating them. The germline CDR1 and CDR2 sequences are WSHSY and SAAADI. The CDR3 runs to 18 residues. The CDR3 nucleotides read TGCGCCAGCAGTGAAATTCCCACAGGGATTGGGGGCAATCAGCCCCAGCATTTT. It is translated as CASSEIPTGIGGNQPQHF.

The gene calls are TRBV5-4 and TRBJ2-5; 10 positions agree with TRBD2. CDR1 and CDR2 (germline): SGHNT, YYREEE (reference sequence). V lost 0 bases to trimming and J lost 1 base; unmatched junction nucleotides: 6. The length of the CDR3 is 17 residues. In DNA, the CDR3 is TGTGCCAGCAGCTTGGTCCGACTAGCGGGTGTCCAAGAGACCCAGTACTTC. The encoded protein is CASSLVRLAGVQETQYF.

CDR3 protein: CASSPGGMSSYEQYF. CDR3 coding DNA: TGTGCCAGCAGTCCAGGGGGGATGAGCTCCTACGAGCAGTACTTC. The chain couples TRBV28 to TRBJ2-7, with D perhaps matching TRBD1 (7 bases). The germline CDR1 and CDR2 sequences are MDHEN and SYDVKM. V shed 5 bases and J shed 0 bases, with 14 bases lying between them. The CDR3 has 15 residues.

The CDR3 is CSVGLAGGTDTQYF. The CDR3 DNA follows: TGCAGCGTTGGACTAGCGGGAGGCACAGATACGCAGTATTTT. V and J are TRBV29-1 and TRBJ2-3; 12 positions agree with TRBD2. This CDR3 is 14 amino acids long. Germline lookup yields CDR1 SQVTM and CDR2 ANQGSEA. J gave up 1 base and V 4 bases, and 0 bases lay outside the gene matches.

The CDR3 nucleotides read TGTGCCAGCAGCTTGGGGCAGGGGTTTGCAACTAATGAAAAACTGTTTTTT. Translation gives CASSLGQGFATNEKLFF. The chain is built from TRBV5-6 and TRBJ1-4; perhaps TRBD1 as D (6 bases). The CDR3 consists of 17 residues. The germline V and J ends were trimmed by 0 bases and 0 bases, with 12 bases remaining between them. The V gene's germline CDR1 is SGHDT and CDR2 YYEEEE. Full variable domain (rest looked up from reference TRBV5-6 and TRBJ1-4): DAGVTQSPTHLIKTRGQQVTLRCSPKSGHDTVSWYQQALGQGPQFIFQYYEEEERQRGNFPDRFSGHQFPNYSSELNVNALLLGDSALYLCASSLGQGFATNEKLFFGSGTQLSVL.

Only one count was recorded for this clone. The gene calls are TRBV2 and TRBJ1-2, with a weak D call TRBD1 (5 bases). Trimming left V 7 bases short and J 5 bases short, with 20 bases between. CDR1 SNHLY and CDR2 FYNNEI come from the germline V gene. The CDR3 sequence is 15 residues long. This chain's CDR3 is CASTGGSTGVYGYTF. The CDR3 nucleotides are TGTGCCAGCACCGGCGGTTCGACGGGGGTTTATGGCTACACCTTC.

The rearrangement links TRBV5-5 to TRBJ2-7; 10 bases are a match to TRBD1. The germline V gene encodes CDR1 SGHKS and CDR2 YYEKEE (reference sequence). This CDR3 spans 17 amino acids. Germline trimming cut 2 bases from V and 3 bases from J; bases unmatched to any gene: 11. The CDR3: CASSLGQGVRGSYEQYF. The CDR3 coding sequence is TGTGCCAGCAGCTTAGGACAGGGGGTCCGCGGTAGCTACGAGCAGTACTTC.

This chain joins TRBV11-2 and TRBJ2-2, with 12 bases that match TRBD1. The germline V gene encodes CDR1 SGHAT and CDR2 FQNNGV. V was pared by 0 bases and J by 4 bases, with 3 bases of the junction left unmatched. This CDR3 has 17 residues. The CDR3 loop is CASSLDRDRGRTGELFF. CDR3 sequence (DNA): TGTGCCAGCAGCTTAGATCGGGACAGGGGGCGCACCGGGGAGCTGTTTTTT.

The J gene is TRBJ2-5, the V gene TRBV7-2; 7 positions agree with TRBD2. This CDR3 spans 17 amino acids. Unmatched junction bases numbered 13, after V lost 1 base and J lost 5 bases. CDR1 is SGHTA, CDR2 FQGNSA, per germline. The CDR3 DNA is TGTGCCAGCAGCTTAGACGGGCCTAGCGGTTGGAGGGAGACCCAGTACTTC. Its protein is CASSLDGPSGWRETQYF.

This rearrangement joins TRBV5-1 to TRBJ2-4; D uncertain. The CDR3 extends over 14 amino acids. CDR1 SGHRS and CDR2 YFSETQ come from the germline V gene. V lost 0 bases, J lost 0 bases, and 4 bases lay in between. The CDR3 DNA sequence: TGCGCCAGCAGCTTGGGGAGAGCCAAAAACATTCAGTACTTC. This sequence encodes CASSLGRAKNIQYF.

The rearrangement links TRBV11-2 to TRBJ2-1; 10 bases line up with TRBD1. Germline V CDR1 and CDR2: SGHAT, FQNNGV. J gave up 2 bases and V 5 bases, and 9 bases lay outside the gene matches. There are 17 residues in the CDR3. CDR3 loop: CASSLGETGGPYNEQFF. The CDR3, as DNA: TGTGCCAGCAGCCTAGGTGAGACAGGGGGCCCCTACAATGAGCAGTTCTTC. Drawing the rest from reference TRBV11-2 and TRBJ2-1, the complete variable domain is EAGVAQSPRYKIIEKRQSVAFWCNPISGHATLYWYQQILGQGPKLLIQFQNNGVVDDSQLPKDRFSAERLKGVDSTLKIQPAKLEDSAVYLCASSLGETGGPYNEQFFGPGTRLTVL.

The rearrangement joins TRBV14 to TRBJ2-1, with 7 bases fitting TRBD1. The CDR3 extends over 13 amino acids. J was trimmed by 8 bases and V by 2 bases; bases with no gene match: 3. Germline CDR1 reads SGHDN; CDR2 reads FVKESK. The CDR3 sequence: CASSQTGVYEQFF. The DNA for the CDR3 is TGTGCCAGCAGCCAAACAGGGGTATATGAGCAGTTCTTC.

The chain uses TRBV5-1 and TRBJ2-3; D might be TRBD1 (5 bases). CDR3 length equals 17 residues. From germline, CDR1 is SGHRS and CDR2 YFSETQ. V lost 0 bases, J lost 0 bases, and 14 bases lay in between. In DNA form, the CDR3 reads TGCGCCAGCAGCTTGGGACAGCAAACCACTAGCACAGATACGCAGTATTTT. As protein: CASSLGQQTTSTDTQYF.

CDR3 loop: CAISEVQGNIQYF. In DNA, the CDR3 is TGTGCCATCAGTGAGGTGCAGGGAAACATTCAGTACTTC. This chain links TRBV10-3 with TRBJ2-4, with D possibly being TRBD1 (5 bases). V gave up 2 bases and J gave up 6 bases, with 8 bases separating them. The CDR3 sequence is 13 residues long. Per the germline V gene, CDR1 is ENHRY and CDR2 is SYGVKD.

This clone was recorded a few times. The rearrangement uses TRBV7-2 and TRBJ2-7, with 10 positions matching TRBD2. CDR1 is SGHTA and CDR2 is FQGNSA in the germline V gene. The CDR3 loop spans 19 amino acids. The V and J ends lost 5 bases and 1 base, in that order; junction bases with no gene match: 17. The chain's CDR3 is CASSLLGTISGGRSYEQYF. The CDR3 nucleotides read TGTGCCAGCAGCCTTTTGGGGACAATTAGCGGGGGGAGGTCCTACGAGCAGTACTTC.

Here the CDR3 reads CASRPLTPTNEKLFF. The CDR3 DNA follows: TGTGCCAGCAGGCCCCTGACACCCACTAATGAAAAACTGTTTTTT. The V and J genes are TRBV27 and TRBJ1-4; D unclear. V was shortened by 6 bases and J by 2 bases, with 13 bases between the two germline ends. CDR3 length equals 15 residues. Germline CDR1 reads MNHEY; CDR2 reads SMNVEV (reference sequence).

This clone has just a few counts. The CDR3 here is CASSLRDREQYF. The CDR3 region has the DNA TGTGCCAGCAGTTTACGGGACAGGGAGCAGTACTTC. The rearrangement joins TRBV28 to TRBJ2-7; 8 nucleotides align to TRBD1. V gave up 2 bases and J gave up 7 bases; unmatched junction bases: 1. This CDR3 contains 12 residues. The germline gives CDR1 MDHEN, CDR2 SYDVKM.

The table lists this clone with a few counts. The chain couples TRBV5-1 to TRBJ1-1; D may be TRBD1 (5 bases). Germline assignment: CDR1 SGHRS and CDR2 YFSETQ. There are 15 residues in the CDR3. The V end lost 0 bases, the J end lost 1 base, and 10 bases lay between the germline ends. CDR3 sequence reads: CASSLGRGENTEAFF. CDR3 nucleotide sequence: TGCGCCAGCAGCTTGGGGCGGGGGGAGAACACTGAAGCTTTCTTT. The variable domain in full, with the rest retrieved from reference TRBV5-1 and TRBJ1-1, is KAGVTQTPRYLIKTRGQQVTLSCSPISGHRSVSWYQQTPGQGLQFLFEYFSETQRNKGNFPGRFSGRQFSNSRSEMNVSTLELGDSALYLCASSLGRGENTEAFFGQGTRLTVV.

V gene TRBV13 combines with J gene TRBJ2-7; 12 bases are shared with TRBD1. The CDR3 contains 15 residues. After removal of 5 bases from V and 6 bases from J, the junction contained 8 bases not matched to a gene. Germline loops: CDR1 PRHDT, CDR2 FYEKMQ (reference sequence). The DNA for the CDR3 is TGTGCCAGCAGCCTAAGGGACAGGGGGCGGTCCGAGCAGTACTTC. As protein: CASSLRDRGRSEQYF. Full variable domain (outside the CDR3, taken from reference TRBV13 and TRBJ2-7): AAGVIQSPRHLIKEKRETATLKCYPIPRHDTVYWYQQGPGQDPQFLISFYEKMQSDKGSIPDRFSAQQFSDYHSELNMSSLELGDSALYFCASSLRDRGRSEQYFGPGTRLTVT.

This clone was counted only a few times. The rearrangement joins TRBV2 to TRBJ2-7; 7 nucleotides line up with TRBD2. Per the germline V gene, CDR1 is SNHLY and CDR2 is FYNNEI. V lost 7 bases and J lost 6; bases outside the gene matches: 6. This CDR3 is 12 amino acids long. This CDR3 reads CASNRLAGEQYF. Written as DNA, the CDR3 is TGTGCCAGCAATCGACTAGCCGGCGAGCAGTACTTC.

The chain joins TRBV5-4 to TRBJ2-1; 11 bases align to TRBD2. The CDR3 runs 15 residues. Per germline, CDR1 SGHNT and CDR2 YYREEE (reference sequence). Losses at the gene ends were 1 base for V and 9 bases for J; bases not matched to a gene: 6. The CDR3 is CASSLIAGGASEQFF. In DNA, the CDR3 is TGTGCCAGCAGCTTGATAGCGGGAGGGGCTAGTGAGCAGTTCTTC.